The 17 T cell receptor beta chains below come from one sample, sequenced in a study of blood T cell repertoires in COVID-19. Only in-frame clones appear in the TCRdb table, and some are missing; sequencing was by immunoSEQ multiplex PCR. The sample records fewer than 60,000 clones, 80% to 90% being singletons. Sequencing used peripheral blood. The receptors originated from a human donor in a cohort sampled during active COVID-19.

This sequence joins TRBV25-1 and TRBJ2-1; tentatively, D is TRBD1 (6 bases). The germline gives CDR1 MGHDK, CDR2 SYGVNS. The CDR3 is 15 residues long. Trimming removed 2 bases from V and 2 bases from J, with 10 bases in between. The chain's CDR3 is CASSEPRGAYNEQFF. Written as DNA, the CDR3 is TGTGCCAGCAGTGAACCCAGGGGTGCCTACAATGAGCAGTTCTTC.

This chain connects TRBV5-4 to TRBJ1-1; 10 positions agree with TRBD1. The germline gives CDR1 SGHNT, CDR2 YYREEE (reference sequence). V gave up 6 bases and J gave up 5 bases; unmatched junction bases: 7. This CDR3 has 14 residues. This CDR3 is CASIPRQGATEAFF. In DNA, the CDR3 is TGTGCCAGCATCCCACGACAGGGGGCAACTGAAGCTTTCTTT.

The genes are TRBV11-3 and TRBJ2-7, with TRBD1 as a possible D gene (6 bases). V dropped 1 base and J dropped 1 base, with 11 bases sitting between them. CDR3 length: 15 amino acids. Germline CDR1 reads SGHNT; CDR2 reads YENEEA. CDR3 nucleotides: TGTGCCAGCAGCTTAGCAGGGGTTGGTTCCTACGAGCAGTACTTC. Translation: CASSLAGVGSYEQYF.

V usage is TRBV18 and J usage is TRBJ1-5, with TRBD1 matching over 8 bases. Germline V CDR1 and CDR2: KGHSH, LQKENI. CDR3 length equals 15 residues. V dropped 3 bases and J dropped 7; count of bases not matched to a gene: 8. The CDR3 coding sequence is TGTGCCAGCTCACCTTTGACAGGGGCGCGGCAGCCCCAGCATTTT. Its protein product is CASSPLTGARQPQHF.

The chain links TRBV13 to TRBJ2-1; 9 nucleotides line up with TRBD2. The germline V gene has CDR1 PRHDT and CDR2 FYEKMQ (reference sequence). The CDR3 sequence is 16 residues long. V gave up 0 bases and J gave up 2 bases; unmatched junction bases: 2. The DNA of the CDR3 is TGTGCCAGCAGCTTAGGGACTAGCGGAACCTACAATGAGCAGTTCTTC. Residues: CASSLGTSGTYNEQFF.

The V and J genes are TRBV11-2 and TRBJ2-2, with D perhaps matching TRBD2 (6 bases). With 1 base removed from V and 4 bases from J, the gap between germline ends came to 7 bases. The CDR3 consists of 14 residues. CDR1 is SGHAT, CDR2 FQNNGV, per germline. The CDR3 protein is CASSLAGATGELFF. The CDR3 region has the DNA TGTGCCAGCAGCTTAGCGGGAGCCACCGGGGAGCTGTTTTTT.

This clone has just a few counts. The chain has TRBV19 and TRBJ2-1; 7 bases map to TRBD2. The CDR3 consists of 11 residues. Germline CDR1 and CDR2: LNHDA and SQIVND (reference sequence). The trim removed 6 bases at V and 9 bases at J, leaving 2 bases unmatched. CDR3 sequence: CASRASGEQFF. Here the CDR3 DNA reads TGTGCCAGTAGGGCTAGCGGTGAGCAGTTCTTC.

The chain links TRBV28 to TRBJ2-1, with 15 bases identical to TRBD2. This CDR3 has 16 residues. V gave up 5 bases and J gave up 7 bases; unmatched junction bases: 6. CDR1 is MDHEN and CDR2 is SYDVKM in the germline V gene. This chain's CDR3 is CASSPGLAGGQNEQFF. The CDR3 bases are TGTGCCAGCAGTCCGGGACTAGCGGGAGGTCAAAATGAGCAGTTCTTC.

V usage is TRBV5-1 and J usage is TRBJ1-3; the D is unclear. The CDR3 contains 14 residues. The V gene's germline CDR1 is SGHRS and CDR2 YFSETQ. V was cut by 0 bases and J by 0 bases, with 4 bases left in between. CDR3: CASSLESSGNTIYF. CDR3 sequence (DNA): TGCGCCAGCAGCTTGGAGAGCTCTGGAAACACCATATATTTT. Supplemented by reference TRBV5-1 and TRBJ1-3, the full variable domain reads KAGVTQTPRYLIKTRGQQVTLSCSPISGHRSVSWYQQTPGQGLQFLFEYFSETQRNKGNFPGRFSGRQFSNSRSEMNVSTLELGDSALYLCASSLESSGNTIYFGEGSWLTVV.

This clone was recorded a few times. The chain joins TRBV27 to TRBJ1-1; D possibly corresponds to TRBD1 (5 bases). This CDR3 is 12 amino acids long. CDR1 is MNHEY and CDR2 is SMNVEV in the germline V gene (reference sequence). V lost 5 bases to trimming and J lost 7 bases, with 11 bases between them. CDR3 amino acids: CASSIPGDEAFF. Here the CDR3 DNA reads TGTGCCAGCAGTATCCCGGGGGATGAAGCTTTCTTT.

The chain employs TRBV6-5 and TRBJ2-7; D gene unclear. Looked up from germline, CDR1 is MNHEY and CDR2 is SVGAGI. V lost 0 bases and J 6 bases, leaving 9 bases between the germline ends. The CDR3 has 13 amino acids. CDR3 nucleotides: TGTGCCAGCAGTTACTCAGAGACTCTCGAGCAGTACTTC. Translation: CASSYSETLEQYF.

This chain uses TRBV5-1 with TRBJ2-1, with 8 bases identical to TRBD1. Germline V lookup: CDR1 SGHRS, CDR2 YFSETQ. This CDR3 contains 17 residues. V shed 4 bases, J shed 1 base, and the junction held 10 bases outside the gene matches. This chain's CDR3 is CASSLLGQVLSYNEQFF. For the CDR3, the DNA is TGCGCCAGCAGCCTGCTGGGACAGGTCTTATCCTACAATGAGCAGTTCTTC.

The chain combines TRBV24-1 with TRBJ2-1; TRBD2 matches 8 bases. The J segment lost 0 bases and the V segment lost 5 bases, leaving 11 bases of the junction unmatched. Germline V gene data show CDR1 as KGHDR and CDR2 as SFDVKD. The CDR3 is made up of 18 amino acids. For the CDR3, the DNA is TGTGCCACCAGTGTGAAGAAAGCGGGAGAGGGCTCCTACAATGAGCAGTTCTTC. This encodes CATSVKKAGEGSYNEQFF.

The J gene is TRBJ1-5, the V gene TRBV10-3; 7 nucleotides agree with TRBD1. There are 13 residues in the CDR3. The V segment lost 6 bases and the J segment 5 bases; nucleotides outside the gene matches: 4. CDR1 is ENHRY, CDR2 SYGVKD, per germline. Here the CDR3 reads CAISGTVDQPQHF. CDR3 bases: TGTGCCATCAGCGGGACAGTAGATCAGCCCCAGCATTTT.

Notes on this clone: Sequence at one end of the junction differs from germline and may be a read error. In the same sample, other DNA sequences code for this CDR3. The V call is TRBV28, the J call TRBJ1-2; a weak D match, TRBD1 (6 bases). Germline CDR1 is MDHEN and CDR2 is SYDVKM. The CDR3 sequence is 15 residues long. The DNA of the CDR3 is TGTGCCAGCAGTTTTACGGGCAGGGGATCCTATGGCTACACCTTT. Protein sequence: CASSFTGRGSYGYTF.

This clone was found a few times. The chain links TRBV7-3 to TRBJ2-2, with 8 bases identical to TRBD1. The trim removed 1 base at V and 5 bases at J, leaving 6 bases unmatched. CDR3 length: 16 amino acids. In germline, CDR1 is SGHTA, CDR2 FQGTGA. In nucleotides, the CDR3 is TGTGCCAGCAGCTTAAAGGCGGACAGGGAAACCGGGGAGCTGTTTTTT. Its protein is CASSLKADRETGELFF.

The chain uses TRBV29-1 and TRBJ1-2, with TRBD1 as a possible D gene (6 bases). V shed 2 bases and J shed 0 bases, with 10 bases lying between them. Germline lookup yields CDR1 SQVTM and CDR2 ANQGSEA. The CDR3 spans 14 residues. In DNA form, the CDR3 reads TGCAGCGTTGAATCGGGGGGCGCTAACTATGGCTACACCTTC. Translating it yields CSVESGGANYGYTF.